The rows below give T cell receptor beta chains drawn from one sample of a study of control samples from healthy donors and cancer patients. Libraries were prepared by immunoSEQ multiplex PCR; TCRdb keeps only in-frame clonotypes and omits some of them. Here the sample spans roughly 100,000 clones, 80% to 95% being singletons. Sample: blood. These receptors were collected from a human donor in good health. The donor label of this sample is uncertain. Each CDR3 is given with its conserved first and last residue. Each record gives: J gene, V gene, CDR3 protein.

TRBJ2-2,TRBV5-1,CASSLNTNTGELFF
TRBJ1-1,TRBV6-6,CASSITGGAFF
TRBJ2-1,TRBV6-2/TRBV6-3,CASSYIEFNEQFF
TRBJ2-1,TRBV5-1,CASSLVTSSYNEQFF
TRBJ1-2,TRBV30,CAWGDDRLYGYTF
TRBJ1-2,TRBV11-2,CASSLEPGHGYTF
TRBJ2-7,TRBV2,CASSTLKGGEQYF
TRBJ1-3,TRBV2,CASNSISGNTIYF
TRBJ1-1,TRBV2,CASSDEGRMNTEAFF
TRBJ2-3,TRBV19,CATLDRTDTQYF
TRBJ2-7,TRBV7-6,CASSLSFGLQYEQYF
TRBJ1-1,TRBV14,CASSPLKQNTEAFF
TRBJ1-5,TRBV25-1,CASSEFGDVSNQPQHF
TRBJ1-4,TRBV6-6,CASNKGGGGEKLFF
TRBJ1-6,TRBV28,CASSLLAGAPGSYNSPLHF
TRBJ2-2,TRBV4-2,CASSPDRRNTGELFF
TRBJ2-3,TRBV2,CASSIRDRDYTDTQYF
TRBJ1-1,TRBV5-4,CASHSGVNTEAFF
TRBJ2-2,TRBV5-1,CASSDTGELFF
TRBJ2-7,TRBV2,CASSETSRIDYEQYF